This record covers a single T cell receptor (beta chain). Its antigen remains unknown. TCRdb itself ran the 5' RACE reads through MiXCR, one entry per CDR3 protein. The data show a few hundred thousand distinct CDR3 sequences, around 22% seen once. The CDR3 runs to 15 residues. Trimming cost V 2 bases and J 2 bases, with 11 bases left between them. Germline CDR1 and CDR2: SEHNR and FQNEAQ (reference sequence). The data derive from a study of CD8 T cells in ankylosing spondylitis. Findings and limits, study-wide: Reportedly, disease-linked clones are significantly enriched in ankylosing spondylitis patients' matched synovial fluid. Ankylosing spondylitis blood appeared to be characterized by a TCR beta motif of roughly eight highly homologous variants.

V gene TRBV7-9 combines with J gene TRBJ2-3; D ambiguous. Sequencing was carried out using blood, either unsorted or a sorted T cell fraction (not recorded which). The sequence came from a male donor with ankylosing spondylitis. For the CDR3, the DNA is TGTGCCAGCAGCTTACTGGCTTTACCCACAGATACGCAGTATTTT. Translating it yields CASSLLALPTDTQYF.